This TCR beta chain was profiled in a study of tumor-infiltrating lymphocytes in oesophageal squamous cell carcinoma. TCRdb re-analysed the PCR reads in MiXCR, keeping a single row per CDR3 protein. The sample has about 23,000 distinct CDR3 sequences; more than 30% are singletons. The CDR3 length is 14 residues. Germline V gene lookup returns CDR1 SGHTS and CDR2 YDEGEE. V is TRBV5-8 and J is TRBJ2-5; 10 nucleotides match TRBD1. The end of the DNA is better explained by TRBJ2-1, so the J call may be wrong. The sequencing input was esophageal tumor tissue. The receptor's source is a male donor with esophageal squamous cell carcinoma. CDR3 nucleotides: TGTGCCAGCAGCCCCGGGACAGGGGTCCATGAGCAGTTCTTC. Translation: CASSPGTGVHEQFF.